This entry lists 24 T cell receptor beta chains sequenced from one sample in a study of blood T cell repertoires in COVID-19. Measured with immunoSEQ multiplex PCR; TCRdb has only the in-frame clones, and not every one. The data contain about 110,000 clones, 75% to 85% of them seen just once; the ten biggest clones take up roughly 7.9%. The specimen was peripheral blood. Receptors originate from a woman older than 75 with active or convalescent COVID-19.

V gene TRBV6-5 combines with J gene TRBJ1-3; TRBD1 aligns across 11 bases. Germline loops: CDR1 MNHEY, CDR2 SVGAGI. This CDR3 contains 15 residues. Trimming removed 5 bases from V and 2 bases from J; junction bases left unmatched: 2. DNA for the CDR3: TGTGCCAGCAGTCGGGACAGGGGGACTGGAAACACCATATATTTT. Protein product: CASSRDRGTGNTIYF.

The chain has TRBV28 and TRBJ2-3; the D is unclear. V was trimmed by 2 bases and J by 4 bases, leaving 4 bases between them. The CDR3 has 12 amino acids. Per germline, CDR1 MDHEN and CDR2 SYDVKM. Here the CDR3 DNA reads TGTGCCAGCAGTTTACGGGCAGATACGCAGTATTTT. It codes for CASSLRADTQYF.

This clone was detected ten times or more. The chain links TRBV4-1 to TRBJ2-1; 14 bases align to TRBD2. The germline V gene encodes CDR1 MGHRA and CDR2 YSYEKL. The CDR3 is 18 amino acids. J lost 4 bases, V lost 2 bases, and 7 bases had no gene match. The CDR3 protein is CASSQRLAGGPRYNEQFF. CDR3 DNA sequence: TGCGCCAGCAGCCAAAGACTAGCGGGAGGGCCTCGGTACAATGAGCAGTTCTTC.

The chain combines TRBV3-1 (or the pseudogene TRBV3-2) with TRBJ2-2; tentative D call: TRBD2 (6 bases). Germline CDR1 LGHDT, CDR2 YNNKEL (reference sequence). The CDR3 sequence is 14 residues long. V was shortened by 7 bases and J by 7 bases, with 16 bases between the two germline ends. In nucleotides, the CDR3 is TGTGCCAGCACCGACACCCTAGCGTACGGGGAGCTGTTTTTT. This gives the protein CASTDTLAYGELFF.

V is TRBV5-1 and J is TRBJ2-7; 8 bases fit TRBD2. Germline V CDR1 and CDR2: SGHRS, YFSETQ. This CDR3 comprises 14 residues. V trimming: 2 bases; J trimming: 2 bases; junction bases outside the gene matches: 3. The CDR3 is CASSLKRGPYEQYF. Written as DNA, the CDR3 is TGCGCCAGCAGCTTAAAGCGGGGGCCCTACGAGCAGTACTTC. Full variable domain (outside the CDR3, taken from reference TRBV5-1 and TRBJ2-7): KAGVTQTPRYLIKTRGQQVTLSCSPISGHRSVSWYQQTPGQGLQFLFEYFSETQRNKGNFPGRFSGRQFSNSRSEMNVSTLELGDSALYLCASSLKRGPYEQYFGPGTRLTVT.

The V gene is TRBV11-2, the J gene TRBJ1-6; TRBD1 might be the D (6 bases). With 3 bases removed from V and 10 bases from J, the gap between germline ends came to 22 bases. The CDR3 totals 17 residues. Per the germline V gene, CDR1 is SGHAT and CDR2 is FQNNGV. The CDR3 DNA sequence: TGTGCCAGCAGCTTGGGGCTCAGGGGACGAAGGGGATCACCCCTCCACTTT. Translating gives CASSLGLRGRRGSPLHF. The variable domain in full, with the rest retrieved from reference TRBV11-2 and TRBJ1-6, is EAGVAQSPRYKIIEKRQSVAFWCNPISGHATLYWYQQILGQGPKLLIQFQNNGVVDDSQLPKDRFSAERLKGVDSTLKIQPAKLEDSAVYLCASSLGLRGRRGSPLHFGNGTRLTVT.

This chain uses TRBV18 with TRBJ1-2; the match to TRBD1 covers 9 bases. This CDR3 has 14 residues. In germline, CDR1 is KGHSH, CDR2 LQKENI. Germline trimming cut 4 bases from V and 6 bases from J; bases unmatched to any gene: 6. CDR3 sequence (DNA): TGTGCCAGCTCACTCCGGGACAGGGATAATGGCTACACCTTC. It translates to CASSLRDRDNGYTF.

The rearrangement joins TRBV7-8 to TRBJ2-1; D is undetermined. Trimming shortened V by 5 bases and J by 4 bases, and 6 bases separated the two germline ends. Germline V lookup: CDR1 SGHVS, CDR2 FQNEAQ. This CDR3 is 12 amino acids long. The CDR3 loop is CASSPLYNEQFF. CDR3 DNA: TGTGCCAGCAGCCCCCTATACAATGAGCAGTTCTTC.

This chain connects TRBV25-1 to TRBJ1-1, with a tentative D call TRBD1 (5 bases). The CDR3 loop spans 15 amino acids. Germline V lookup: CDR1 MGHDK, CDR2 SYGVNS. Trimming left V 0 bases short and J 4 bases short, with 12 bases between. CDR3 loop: CASSEYGGVGTEAFF. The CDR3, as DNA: TGTGCCAGCAGTGAATACGGAGGGGTGGGCACTGAAGCTTTCTTT.

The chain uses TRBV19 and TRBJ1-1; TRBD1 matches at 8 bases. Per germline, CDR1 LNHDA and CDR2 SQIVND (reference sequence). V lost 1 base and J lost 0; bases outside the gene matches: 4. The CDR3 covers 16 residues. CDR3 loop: CASSIAPGGMNTEAFF. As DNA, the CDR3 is TGTGCCAGTAGTATAGCTCCAGGGGGCATGAACACTGAAGCTTTCTTT.

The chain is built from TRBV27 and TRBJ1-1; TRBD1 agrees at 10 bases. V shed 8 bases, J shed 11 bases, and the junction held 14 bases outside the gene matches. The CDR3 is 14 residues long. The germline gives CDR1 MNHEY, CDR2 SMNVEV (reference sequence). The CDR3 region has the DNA TGTGCCAGCCAGCGGGAAGAGGACAGGGGGACGGCTTTCTTT. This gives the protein CASQREEDRGTAFF.

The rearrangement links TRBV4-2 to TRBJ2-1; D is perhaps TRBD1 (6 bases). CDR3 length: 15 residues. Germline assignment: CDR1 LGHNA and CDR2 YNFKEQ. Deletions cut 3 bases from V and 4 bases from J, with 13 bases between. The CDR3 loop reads CASSHRVDRYNEQFF. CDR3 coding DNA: TGTGCCAGCAGCCATCGAGTAGACAGGTACAATGAGCAGTTCTTC.

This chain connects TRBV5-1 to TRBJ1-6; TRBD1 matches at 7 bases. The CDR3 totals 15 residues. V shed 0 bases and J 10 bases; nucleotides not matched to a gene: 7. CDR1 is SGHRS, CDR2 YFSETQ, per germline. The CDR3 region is CASSLDRQGESPLHF. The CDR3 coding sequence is TGCGCCAGCAGCTTGGACAGACAGGGAGAGTCACCCCTCCACTTT. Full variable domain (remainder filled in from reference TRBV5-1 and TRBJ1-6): KAGVTQTPRYLIKTRGQQVTLSCSPISGHRSVSWYQQTPGQGLQFLFEYFSETQRNKGNFPGRFSGRQFSNSRSEMNVSTLELGDSALYLCASSLDRQGESPLHFGNGTRLTVT.

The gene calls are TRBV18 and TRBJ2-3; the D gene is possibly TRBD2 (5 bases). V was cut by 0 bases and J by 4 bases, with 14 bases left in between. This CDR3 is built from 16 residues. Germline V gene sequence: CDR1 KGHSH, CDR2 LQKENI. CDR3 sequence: CASSPPGWLDSDTQYF. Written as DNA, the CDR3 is TGTGCCAGCTCACCACCGGGGTGGCTGGACTCAGATACGCAGTATTTT.

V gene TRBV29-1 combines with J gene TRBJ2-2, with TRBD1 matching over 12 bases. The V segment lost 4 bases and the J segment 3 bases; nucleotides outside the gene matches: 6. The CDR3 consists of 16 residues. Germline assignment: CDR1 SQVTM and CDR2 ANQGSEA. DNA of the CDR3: TGCAGCGTTGGGGACAGGGGGCGGACGGACACCGGGGAGCTGTTTTTT. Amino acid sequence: CSVGDRGRTDTGELFF.

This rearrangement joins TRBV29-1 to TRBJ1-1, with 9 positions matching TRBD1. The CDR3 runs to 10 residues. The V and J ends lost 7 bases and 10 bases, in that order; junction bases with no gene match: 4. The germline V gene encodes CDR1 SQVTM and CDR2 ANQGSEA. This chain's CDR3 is CSARDRAAFF. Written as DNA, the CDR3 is TGCAGCGCTCGGGACAGGGCAGCTTTCTTT.

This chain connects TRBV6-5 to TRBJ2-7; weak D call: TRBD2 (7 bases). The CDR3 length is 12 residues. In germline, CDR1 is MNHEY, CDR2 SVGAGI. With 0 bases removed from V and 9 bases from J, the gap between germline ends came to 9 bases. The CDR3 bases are TGTGCCAGCAGTTACTCGGGGGGGGCGCAGTACTTC. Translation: CASSYSGGAQYF.

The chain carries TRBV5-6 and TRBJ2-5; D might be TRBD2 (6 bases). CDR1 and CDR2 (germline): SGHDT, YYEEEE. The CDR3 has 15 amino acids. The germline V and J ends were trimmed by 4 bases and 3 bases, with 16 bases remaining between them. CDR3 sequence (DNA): TGTGCCAGCAGCCAGAAACCCGGGAGTAAAGAGACCCAGTACTTC. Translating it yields CASSQKPGSKETQYF.

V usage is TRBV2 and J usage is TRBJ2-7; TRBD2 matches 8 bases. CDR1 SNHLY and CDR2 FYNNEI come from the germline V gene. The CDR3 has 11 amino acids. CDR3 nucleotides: TGTGCTGGCGGGAGGAACCACGAGCAGTACTTC. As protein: CAGGRNHEQYF. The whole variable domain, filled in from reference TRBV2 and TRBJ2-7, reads EPEVTQTPSHQVTQMGQEVILRCVPISNHLYFYWYRQILGQKVEFLVSFYNNEISEKSEIFDDQFSVERPDGSNFTLKIRSTKLEDSAMYFCAGGRNHEQYFGPGTRLTVT.

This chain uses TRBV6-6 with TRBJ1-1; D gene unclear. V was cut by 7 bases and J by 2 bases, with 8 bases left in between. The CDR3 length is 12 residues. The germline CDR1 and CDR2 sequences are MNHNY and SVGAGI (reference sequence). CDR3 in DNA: TGTGCCAGCACACAATTAAACACTGAAGCTTTCTTT. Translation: CASTQLNTEAFF.

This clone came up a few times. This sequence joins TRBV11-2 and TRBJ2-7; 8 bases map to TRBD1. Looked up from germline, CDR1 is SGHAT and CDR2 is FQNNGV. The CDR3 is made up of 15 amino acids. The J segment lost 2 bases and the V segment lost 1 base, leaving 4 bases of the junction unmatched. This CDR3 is CASSLGTGITYEQYF. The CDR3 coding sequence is TGTGCCAGCAGCTTAGGGACAGGGATCACCTACGAGCAGTACTTC.

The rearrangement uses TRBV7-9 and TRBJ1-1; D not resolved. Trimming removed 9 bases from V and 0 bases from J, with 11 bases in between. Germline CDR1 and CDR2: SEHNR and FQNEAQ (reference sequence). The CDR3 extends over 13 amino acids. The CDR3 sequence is CASGDRMNTEAFF. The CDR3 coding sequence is TGTGCCAGTGGAGACCGAATGAACACTGAAGCTTTCTTT.

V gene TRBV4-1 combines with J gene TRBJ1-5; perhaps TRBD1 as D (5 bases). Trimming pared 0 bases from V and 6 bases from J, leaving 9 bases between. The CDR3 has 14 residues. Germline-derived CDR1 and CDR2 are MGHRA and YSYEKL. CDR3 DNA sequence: TGCGCCAGCAGCCAAGATGGGAGGGGTCAGCCCCAGCATTTT. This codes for CASSQDGRGQPQHF.

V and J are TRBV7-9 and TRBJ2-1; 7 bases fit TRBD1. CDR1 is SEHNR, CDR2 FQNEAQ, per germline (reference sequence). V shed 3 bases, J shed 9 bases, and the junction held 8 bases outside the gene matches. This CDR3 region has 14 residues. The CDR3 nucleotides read TGTGCCAGCAGCTTGGTTACGCACAGGGGTGAGCAGTTCTTC. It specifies CASSLVTHRGEQFF.